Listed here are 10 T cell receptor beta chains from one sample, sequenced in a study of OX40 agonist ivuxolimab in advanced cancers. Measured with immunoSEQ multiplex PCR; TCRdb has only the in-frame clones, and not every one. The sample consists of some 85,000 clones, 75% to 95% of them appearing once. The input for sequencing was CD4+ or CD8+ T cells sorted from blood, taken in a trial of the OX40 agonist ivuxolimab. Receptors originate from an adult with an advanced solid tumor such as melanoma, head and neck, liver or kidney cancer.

The CDR3 DNA reads as TGTGCCAGCAGATATAATGAAAAACTGTTTTTT. Protein sequence: CASRYNEKLFF. The chain has TRBV27 and TRBJ1-4; D is undetermined. Germline loops: CDR1 MNHEY, CDR2 SMNVEV (reference sequence). CDR3 length: 11 amino acids. V was shortened by 6 bases and J by 4 bases, with 3 bases between the two germline ends.

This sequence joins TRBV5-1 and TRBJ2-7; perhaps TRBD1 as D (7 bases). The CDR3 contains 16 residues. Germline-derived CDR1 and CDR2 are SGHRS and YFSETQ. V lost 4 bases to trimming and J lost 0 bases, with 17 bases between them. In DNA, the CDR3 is TGCGCCAGCAGCCCCCGCGGGACAGCGACCTCCTACGAGCAGTACTTC. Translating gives CASSPRGTATSYEQYF.

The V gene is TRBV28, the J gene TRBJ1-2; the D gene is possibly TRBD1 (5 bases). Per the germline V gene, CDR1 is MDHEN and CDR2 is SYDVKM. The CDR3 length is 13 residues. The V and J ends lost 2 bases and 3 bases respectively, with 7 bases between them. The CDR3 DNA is TGTGCCAGCAGTTTAACAGGTTACTATGGCTACACCTTC. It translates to CASSLTGYYGYTF.

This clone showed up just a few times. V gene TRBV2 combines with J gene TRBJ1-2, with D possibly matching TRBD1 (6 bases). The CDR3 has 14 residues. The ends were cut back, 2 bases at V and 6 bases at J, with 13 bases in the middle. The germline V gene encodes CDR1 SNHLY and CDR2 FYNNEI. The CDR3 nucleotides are TGTGCCAGCAGTGAATTTCACAGGGTAAATGGCTACACCTTC. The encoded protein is CASSEFHRVNGYTF.

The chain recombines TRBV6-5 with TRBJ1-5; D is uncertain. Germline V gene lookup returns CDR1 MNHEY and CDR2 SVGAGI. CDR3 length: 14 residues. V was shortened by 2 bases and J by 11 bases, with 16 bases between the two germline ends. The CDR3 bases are TGTGCCAGCAGTTACATGGCGTTTGACAAAACCCAGCATTTT. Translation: CASSYMAFDKTQHF.

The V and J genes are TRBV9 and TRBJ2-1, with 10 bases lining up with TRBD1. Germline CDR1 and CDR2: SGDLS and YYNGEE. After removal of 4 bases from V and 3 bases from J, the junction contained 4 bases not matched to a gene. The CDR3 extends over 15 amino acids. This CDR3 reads CASSPGQGGYNEQFF. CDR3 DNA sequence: TGTGCCAGCAGCCCCGGACAGGGGGGCTACAATGAGCAGTTCTTC.

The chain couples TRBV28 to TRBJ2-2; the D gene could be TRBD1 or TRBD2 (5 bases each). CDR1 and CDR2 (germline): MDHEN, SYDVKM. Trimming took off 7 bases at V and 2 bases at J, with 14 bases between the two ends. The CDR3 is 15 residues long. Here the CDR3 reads CASTLYRTNTGELFF. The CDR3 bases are TGTGCCAGCACCCTCTACAGGACTAACACCGGGGAGCTGTTTTTT.

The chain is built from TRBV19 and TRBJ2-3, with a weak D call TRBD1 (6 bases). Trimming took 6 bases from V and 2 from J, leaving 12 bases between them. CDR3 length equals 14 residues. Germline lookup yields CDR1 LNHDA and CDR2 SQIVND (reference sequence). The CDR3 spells CASSRTGITDTQYF. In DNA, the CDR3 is TGTGCCAGTAGCCGTACAGGGATCACAGATACGCAGTATTTT.

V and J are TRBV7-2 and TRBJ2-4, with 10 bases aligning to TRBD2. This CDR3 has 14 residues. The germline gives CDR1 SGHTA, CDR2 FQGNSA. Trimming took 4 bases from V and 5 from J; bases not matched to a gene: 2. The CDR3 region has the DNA TGTGCCAGCAGCTCAGGACTAGCGGAAAACATTCAGTACTTC. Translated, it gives CASSSGLAENIQYF.

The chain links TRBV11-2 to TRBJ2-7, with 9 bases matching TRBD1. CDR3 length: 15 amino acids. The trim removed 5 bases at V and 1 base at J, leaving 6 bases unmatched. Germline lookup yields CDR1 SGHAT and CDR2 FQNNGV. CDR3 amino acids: CASSHGDRVSYEQYF. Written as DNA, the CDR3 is TGTGCCAGCAGCCACGGGGACAGGGTGTCCTACGAGCAGTACTTC.